This TCR beta chain was identified during a study of T cells in Graves' hyperthyroidism and ophthalmopathy. This CDR3 spans 14 amino acids. CDR1 is SGHTA, CDR2 FQGNSA, per germline. With 3 bases removed from V and 1 base from J, the gap between germline ends came to 8 bases. Among the patients, aged 18 to 65, hyperthyroidism was newly diagnosed and had lasted under 2 months. This clonotype was counted ten times or more. Researchers amplified the TCR beta CDR3 regions from RNA transcripts. HTBI primers were used for first-round RT-PCR of the TCR CDR3. TCRdb passed the multiplex PCR reads through MiXCR, listing each CDR3 protein once. The sample has 89,000 or so distinct CDR3 sequences, roughly 39% seen once.

The source is a woman in her thirties with Graves' hyperthyroidism. The rearrangement uses TRBV7-2 and TRBJ2-3; D unclear. Sequenced material: peripheral blood or thyroid tissue (not recorded which). The CDR3 nucleotides are TGTGCCAGCAGCTTCGGGCTAGGCACAGATACGCAGTATTTT. It yields the protein CASSFGLGTDTQYF.